A selection of T cell receptor beta chains follows, all from one sample in a study of cytomegalovirus exposure and HLA in healthy donors. The protocol was immunoSEQ multiplex PCR, while the TCRdb copy is restricted to in-frame clones and leaves out a portion. This sample has approximately 160,000 clones, with under 70% found just once. The sequencing sample was made of PBMCs. These receptors were obtained from a woman aged 25 to 39 in good health and CMV-seropositive. Each CDR3 is given with its conserved first and last residue. D genes are given only for firm matches. The size entry is marked missing in some rows and otherwise reads once, few, many or a size class.

J gene: TRBJ2-1; clone size: .; CDR3 length: 15; V gene: TRBV15; D gene: TRBD1; CDR3 DNA: TGTGCCACCAGCGATCCTACAGGGGGCGAAGATGAGCAGTTCTTC; CDR3 protein: CATSDPTGGEDEQFF
J gene: TRBJ1-1; clone size: .; CDR3 length: 13; V gene: TRBV9; D gene: .; CDR3 DNA: TGTGCCAGCAGCTCCAGTATGAACACTGAAGCTTTCTTT; CDR3 protein: CASSSSMNTEAFF
J gene: TRBJ2-1; clone size: .; CDR3 length: 12; V gene: TRBV7-3; D gene: .; CDR3 DNA: TGTGCCAGCAGCTTAAGCGGCTCTGAGCAGTTCTTC; CDR3 protein: CASSLSGSEQFF
J gene: TRBJ2-5; clone size: .; CDR3 length: 15; V gene: TRBV6-4; D gene: TRBD2; CDR3 DNA: TGTGCCAGCAGTCCCGGGACTAGCGGGATAGAGACCCAGTACTTC; CDR3 protein: CASSPGTSGIETQYF
J gene: TRBJ1-5; clone size: .; CDR3 length: 17; V gene: TRBV28; D gene: .; CDR3 DNA: TGTGCCAGCCGTGTCCGCGGTTATAGGGGGTTCAATCAGCCCCAGCATTTT; CDR3 protein: CASRVRGYRGFNQPQHF
J gene: TRBJ2-7; clone size: .; CDR3 length: 16; V gene: TRBV4-1; D gene: TRBD2; CDR3 DNA: TGCGCCAGCAGCCAGACACTAGCGGGAGTGACCTACGAGCAGTACTTC; CDR3 protein: CASSQTLAGVTYEQYF
J gene: TRBJ2-7; clone size: .; CDR3 length: 13; V gene: TRBV5-8; D gene: .; CDR3 DNA: TGTGCCAGCAGCTTGTTGGCAGTCTACGAGCAGTACTTC; CDR3 protein: CASSLLAVYEQYF
J gene: TRBJ1-5; clone size: .; CDR3 length: 14; V gene: TRBV19; D gene: .; CDR3 DNA: TGTGCCAGTAGTATCGGAGGGTGGGATCAGCCCCAGCATTTT; CDR3 protein: CASSIGGWDQPQHF
J gene: TRBJ1-2; clone size: .; CDR3 length: 11; V gene: TRBV30; D gene: .; CDR3 DNA: TGTGCCTGGAGTGGTGGAGGCGGCCACACCTTC; CDR3 protein: CAWSGGGGHTF
J gene: TRBJ2-7; clone size: few; CDR3 length: 12; V gene: TRBV7-8; D gene: TRBD1; CDR3 DNA: TGTGCCAGCAGCTTATCAGGGGGAGAGCAGTACTTC; CDR3 protein: CASSLSGGEQYF
J gene: TRBJ1-1; clone size: few; CDR3 length: 13; V gene: TRBV6-1; D gene: TRBD1; CDR3 DNA: TGTGCCAGCGTTACGGACAGGTACACTGAAGCTTTCTTT; CDR3 protein: CASVTDRYTEAFF
J gene: TRBJ1-1; clone size: .; CDR3 length: 11; V gene: TRBV20-1; D gene: .; CDR3 DNA: TGCAGTGCTACAAAACAGATAGTGGCTTTCTTT; CDR3 protein: CSATKQIVAFF
J gene: TRBJ1-5; clone size: few; CDR3 length: 16; V gene: TRBV27; D gene: .; CDR3 DNA: TGTGCCAGCAGTTTATCGTCTAGGGGTAGTAATCAGCCCCAGCATTTT; CDR3 protein: CASSLSSRGSNQPQHF
J gene: TRBJ2-7; clone size: .; CDR3 length: 15; V gene: TRBV29-1; D gene: .; CDR3 DNA: TGCAGCGTGGTAAAATCGGGAACAGCTACCTACGAGCAGTACTTC; CDR3 protein: CSVVKSGTATYEQYF
J gene: TRBJ2-1; clone size: .; CDR3 length: 13; V gene: TRBV7-3; D gene: .; CDR3 DNA: TGTGCCAGCAGCTTTGAGTTTTACAATGAGCAGTTCTTC; CDR3 protein: CASSFEFYNEQFF
J gene: TRBJ1-1; clone size: .; CDR3 length: 13; V gene: TRBV28; D gene: TRBD1; CDR3 DNA: TGTGCCAGCAGTTTGTGGGACAGGGAGGTGACTTTCTTT; CDR3 protein: CASSLWDREVTFF
J gene: TRBJ2-1; clone size: few; CDR3 length: 15; V gene: TRBV4-1; D gene: TRBD1; CDR3 DNA: TGCGCCAGCAGCTCGGGACAGGGGGCGTGGAATGAGCAGTTCTTC; CDR3 protein: CASSSGQGAWNEQFF
J gene: TRBJ1-5; clone size: .; CDR3 length: 15; V gene: TRBV2; D gene: .; CDR3 DNA: TGTGCCAGCAGTGAAGCGTCGAACGACGGGCAGCCCCAGCATTTT; CDR3 protein: CASSEASNDGQPQHF
J gene: TRBJ1-1; clone size: .; CDR3 length: 14; V gene: TRBV5-4; D gene: .; CDR3 DNA: TGTGCCATAACACAACAGGGAAGGAGCACTGAAGCTTTCTTT; CDR3 protein: CAITQQGRSTEAFF
J gene: TRBJ2-1; clone size: .; CDR3 length: 11; V gene: TRBV15; D gene: .; CDR3 DNA: TGTGCCACCAGCAGTAGTACTGAGCAGTTCTTC; CDR3 protein: CATSSSTEQFF
J gene: TRBJ1-4; clone size: few; CDR3 length: 14; V gene: TRBV6-1; D gene: .; CDR3 DNA: TGTGCCAGCAGTGCGCCGGGGTCAAATGAAAAACTGTTTTTT; CDR3 protein: CASSAPGSNEKLFF
J gene: TRBJ1-6; clone size: .; CDR3 length: 16; V gene: TRBV7-3; D gene: TRBD1; CDR3 DNA: TGTGCCAGCAGCTTATTAGGGACAGGGGCCAATTCACCCCTCCACTTT; CDR3 protein: CASSLLGTGANSPLHF
J gene: TRBJ2-1; clone size: few; CDR3 length: 19; V gene: TRBV7-6; D gene: TRBD2; CDR3 DNA: TGTGCCAGCAGCTTAGCCGTGGGGACTAGCGGACTCTCCTACAATGAGCAGTTCTTC; CDR3 protein: CASSLAVGTSGLSYNEQFF
J gene: TRBJ2-3; clone size: once; CDR3 length: 11; V gene: TRBV30; D gene: .; CDR3 DNA: TGTGCCTGGAGTATTCGAGATACGCAGTATTTT; CDR3 protein: CAWSIRDTQYF
J gene: TRBJ1-1; clone size: .; CDR3 length: 13; V gene: TRBV9; D gene: .; CDR3 DNA: TGTGCCAGCAGCGTAGGGAGGGATGGCGGGGCTTTCTTT; CDR3 protein: CASSVGRDGGAFF
J gene: TRBJ1-1; clone size: .; CDR3 length: 14; V gene: TRBV10-2; D gene: TRBD1; CDR3 DNA: TGCGCCAGCAGCGGCGGACAGGGGAACACTGAAGCTTTCTTT; CDR3 protein: CASSGGQGNTEAFF
J gene: TRBJ2-1; clone size: .; CDR3 length: 15; V gene: TRBV19; D gene: TRBD2; CDR3 DNA: TGTGCCAGTAGCCAGGGACTAGCGGACTACAATGAGCAGTTCTTC; CDR3 protein: CASSQGLADYNEQFF
J gene: TRBJ2-5; clone size: few; CDR3 length: 16; V gene: TRBV13; D gene: TRBD1; CDR3 DNA: TGTGCCAGCAGCCGAGTTGGGACAGGGGGCCCAGGGGCCCAGTACTTC; CDR3 protein: CASSRVGTGGPGAQYF
J gene: TRBJ2-7; clone size: .; CDR3 length: 16; V gene: TRBV4-1; D gene: TRBD2; CDR3 DNA: TGCGCCAGCAGCCAAGGGCGGCTAGCGGGAGTTTACGAGCAGTACTTC; CDR3 protein: CASSQGRLAGVYEQYF
J gene: TRBJ1-2; clone size: .; CDR3 length: 13; V gene: TRBV6-5; D gene: .; CDR3 DNA: TGTGCCAGCTTCAGTCTCGCCGACTATGGCTACACCTTC; CDR3 protein: CASFSLADYGYTF
J gene: TRBJ2-7; clone size: few; CDR3 length: 16; V gene: TRBV23-1; D gene: TRBD1; CDR3 DNA: TGCGCCAGCGGGACATGCGACAGGGCCAAAGGCTACGAGCAGTACTTC; CDR3 protein: CASGTCDRAKGYEQYF
J gene: TRBJ1-1; clone size: .; CDR3 length: 14; V gene: TRBV4-1; D gene: .; CDR3 DNA: TGCGCCAGCAGCCAAGTGGGAGGTGGTACTGAAGCTTTCTTT; CDR3 protein: CASSQVGGGTEAFF
J gene: TRBJ2-4; clone size: .; CDR3 length: 14; V gene: TRBV13; D gene: TRBD1; CDR3 DNA: TGTGCCAGCAGCCCGGGACAGGGGGCTAACATTCAGTACTTC; CDR3 protein: CASSPGQGANIQYF
J gene: TRBJ1-2; clone size: .; CDR3 length: 15; V gene: TRBV7-2; D gene: .; CDR3 DNA: TGTGCCAGCAGCTCCCAACTGGGGGGAAGCTATGGCTACACCTTC; CDR3 protein: CASSSQLGGSYGYTF
J gene: TRBJ1-5; clone size: .; CDR3 length: 13; V gene: TRBV30; D gene: TRBD1; CDR3 DNA: TGTGCCTGGAGTGTACAGGGGCGTCAGCCCCAGCATTTT; CDR3 protein: CAWSVQGRQPQHF
J gene: TRBJ1-5; clone size: .; CDR3 length: 16; V gene: TRBV6-5; D gene: .; CDR3 DNA: TGTGCCAGCAGTTACTCAGGGGGAGCTAGCAATCAGCCCCAGCATTTT; CDR3 protein: CASSYSGGASNQPQHF
J gene: TRBJ2-7; clone size: .; CDR3 length: 13; V gene: TRBV7-3; D gene: TRBD1; CDR3 DNA: TGTGCCAGCAGCCAGAACAGGGGCTACGAGCAGTACTTC; CDR3 protein: CASSQNRGYEQYF
J gene: TRBJ2-1; clone size: once; CDR3 length: 18; V gene: TRBV19; D gene: TRBD2; CDR3 DNA: TGTGCCAGTAGTATCGGCGGGGGGGGACTAGCGGGAGGGTATGAGCAGTTCTTC; CDR3 protein: CASSIGGGGLAGGYEQFF